The clone carrying this T cell receptor (beta chain) was seen many times. Its target is unknown. This entry comes from a study of T-cell reconstitution after alpha-beta-depleted transplantation in children. General study results and limits: Surviving thymic progenitors and recipient T cells were the source of high TCRbeta diversity at day 60 in some patients.

V was clipped by 6 bases and J by 5 bases, with 20 bases between them. The germline CDR1 and CDR2 sequences are DFQATT and SNEGSKA (reference sequence). The CDR3 extends over 15 amino acids. TCRbeta library preparation incorporated unique molecular identifiers. TCRdb fed the PCR reads into MiXCR, producing one record per CDR3 protein. This sample has about 20,000 distinct CDR3 sequences, with about an eighth found just once. This TCR was sampled from a female patient aged 2-15 years who had a stem cell transplant for congenital amegakaryocytic thrombocytopenia, so the T cells may come from the graft donor. Specimen: PBMCs, mostly from graft donor cells, collected 60 days after TCRalphabeta/CD19-depleted stem cell transplant. The rearrangement joins TRBV20-1 to TRBJ2-1, with D possibly TRBD1 on 7 matching bases. In DNA, the CDR3 is TGCAGTGCCATTAAGGGGGGACAGAGAAACAATGAGCAGTTCTTC. Translated, it gives CSAIKGGQRNNEQFF.